The 3 T cell receptor beta chains presented below share a single source sample, sequenced in a study of PD-1 blockade in classical Hodgkin lymphoma. Every one of the patients relapsed after autologous stem cell transplantation (brentuximab vedotin exposure was variable). Assay used: immunoSEQ multiplex PCR; TCRdb lists only in-frame clones, some missing. Among more than 140,000 clones listed, less than 80% were seen once. The material was peripheral blood mononuclear cells (PBMCs), obtained before the second cycle of nivolumab. Every receptor here comes from a human donor with classical Hodgkin lymphoma.

As regards this clone: Other DNA sequences within the sample encode an identical CDR3. The chain recombines TRBV18 with TRBJ2-7; unclear D gene. V lost 0 bases and J 3 bases, leaving 6 bases between the germline ends. CDR3 length: 13 residues. The germline V gene has CDR1 KGHSH and CDR2 LQKENI. CDR3 sequence (DNA): TGTGCCAGCTCACCACCGGCCAGCTACGAGCAGTACTTC. This sequence encodes CASSPPASYEQYF. Full variable domain (rest looked up from reference TRBV18 and TRBJ2-7): NAGVMQNPRHLVRRRGQEARLRCSPMKGHSHVYWYRQLPEEGLKFMVYLQKENIIDESGMPKERFSAEFPKEGPSILRIQQVVRGDSAAYFCASSPPASYEQYFGPGTRLTVT.

The chain joins TRBV27 to TRBJ2-5, with a weak D call TRBD2 (5 bases). Germline CDR1 is MNHEY and CDR2 is SMNVEV (reference sequence). The CDR3 spans 15 residues. V gave up 0 bases and J gave up 5 bases, with 13 bases separating them. The CDR3 nucleotides are TGTGCCAGCAGTTTATCTCTGGGCTGGAGGGAGACCCAGTACTTC. Translated: CASSLSLGWRETQYF.

This sequence joins TRBV19 and TRBJ1-2; D not resolved. The germline V and J ends were trimmed by 3 bases and 7 bases, with 9 bases remaining between them. The CDR3 totals 12 residues. Germline CDR1 LNHDA, CDR2 SQIVND (reference sequence). CDR3 sequence: CASSIRVGGYTF. In nucleotides, the CDR3 is TGTGCCAGTAGTATCCGGGTTGGTGGCTACACCTTC.